The sequence of this T cell receptor beta chain was determined in a study of blood T cell repertoires in COVID-19. Across the study: Sources were T cells, B-cell-depleted T cells, or PBMCs; the material itself was cDNA or gDNA.

Assay used: immunoSEQ multiplex PCR; TCRdb lists only in-frame clones, some missing. There are approximately 40,000 clones in the sample; approximately 90% occur only once, and approximately 3.8% lies in the top ten. This clone was detected only once. The CDR3 runs to 13 residues. Germline V lookup: CDR1 SQVTM, CDR2 ANQGSEA. V shed 5 bases and J 7 bases; nucleotides not matched to a gene: 7. Seattle cases were enrolled at active infection and followed longitudinally. The source material was peripheral blood. V and J are TRBV29-1 and TRBJ1-2; 10 bases match TRBD1. The TCR originated in a man between 40 and 49 years old with COVID-19, enrolled during active disease. CDR3 DNA: TGCAGCGTTCGACAGGGGGCCCAAGGTGGCTACACCTTC. Translation gives CSVRQGAQGGYTF.